These T cell receptor beta chains were read from a single sample in a study of T-cell reconstitution after alpha-beta-depleted transplantation in children. From the PCR reads, TCRdb called clonotypes with MiXCR, one entry per CDR3 protein. The sample includes hundreds of thousands of distinct CDR3 sequences, over 9% of them seen just once. The sample in question was PBMCs, obtained before TCRalphabeta/CD19-depleted stem cell transplant. Receptors originate from a boy younger than two with acute myeloid leukemia, due to receive a stem cell transplant. Each CDR3 is given with its conserved first and last residue. The D gene is left open where the match is weak. Size is stated for part of the rows, as once, few or many counts, or as a class when the clone is expanded.

D gene	V gene	J gene	clone size	CDR3 protein	CDR3 DNA
TRBD1	TRBV12-3/TRBV12-4	TRBJ2-1	-	CASSSPTGGFYNEQFF	TGTGCCAGCAGTTCTCCGACAGGGGGCTTCTACAATGAGCAGTTCTTC
-	TRBV28	TRBJ1-5	many	CASSSTGLRNQPQHF	TGTGCCAGCAGCTCGACAGGCCTCCGCAATCAGCCCCAGCATTTT
TRBD2	TRBV30	TRBJ2-3	few	CAWKPYRRGIPDTQYF	TGTGCCTGGAAACCCTACCGGCGGGGGATCCCAGATACGCAGTATTTT
TRBD1	TRBV5-4	TRBJ2-2	-	CASSGRDRGTIGELFF	TGTGCCAGCAGCGGCCGGGACAGGGGAACGATCGGGGAGCTGTTTTTT
-	TRBV11-2	TRBJ2-1	many	CASSPWGHWILQFF	TGTGCCAGCAGCCCGTGGGGTCACTGGATCCTACAGTTCTTC
-	TRBV7-9	TRBJ2-1	many	CASSLDGTILRGQFF	TGTGCCAGCAGCTTAGACGGAACTATTTTAAGGGGGCAGTTCTTC
-	TRBV3-1	TRBJ1-5	few	CASSQDRREVGKNQPQHF	TGTGCCAGCAGCCAAGATCGAAGGGAGGTAGGGAAGAATCAGCCCCAGCATTTT
-	TRBV4-3	TRBJ1-3	few	CASSQDMMGGNTIYF	TGCGCCAGCAGCCAAGATATGATGGGGGGAAACACCATATATTTT
-	TRBV19	TRBJ2-3	-	CASTYRALRGVGADTQYF	TGTGCCAGTACCTATCGGGCCCTCAGGGGTGTAGGTGCAGATACGCAGTATTTT
TRBD2	TRBV6-4	TRBJ2-1	many	CASSGTSHNEQFF	TGTGCCAGCAGCGGGACTAGCCACAATGAGCAGTTCTTC
-	TRBV7-9	TRBJ2-5	many	CASSSQDRQQETQYF	TGTGCCAGCAGCTCCCAAGACAGGCAACAAGAGACCCAGTACTTC
-	TRBV27	TRBJ2-2	-	CASSLRGRAGELFF	TGTGCCAGCAGTTTGAGGGGAAGGGCCGGGGAGCTGTTTTTT
TRBD2	TRBV18	TRBJ2-1	once	CASSAGLGITHEQFF	TGTGCCAGCTCAGCGGGACTAGGCATTACACATGAGCAGTTCTTC
-	TRBV3-1	TRBJ2-1	-	CASSQDRDFYNEQFF	TGTGCCAGCAGCCAAGACAGGGACTTCTACAATGAGCAGTTCTTC
TRBD2	TRBV20-1	TRBJ2-2	-	CSARGPKPGLAGRTGELFF	TGCAGTGCTAGAGGCCCGAAGCCTGGACTAGCGGGAAGGACCGGGGAGCTGTTTTTT
-	TRBV21-1	TRBJ1-1	many	CASSKGSRQGMNTEAFF	TGTGCCAGCAGCAAAGGCTCTAGACAGGGGATGAACACTGAAGCTTTCTTT
-	TRBV4-2	TRBJ2-1	-	CASSQDPQGGNNEQFF	TGTGCCAGCAGCCAAGATCCGCAGGGGGGTAACAATGAGCAGTTCTTC
TRBD2	TRBV18	TRBJ2-5	few	CASSQLLSLAGVETQYF	TGTGCCAGCTCACAACTACTCTCACTAGCGGGAGTTGAGACCCAGTACTTC
TRBD1	TRBV7-2	TRBJ1-1	few	CFGSGTGNTEAFF	TGCTTTGGGTCCGGGACAGGGAACACTGAAGCTTTCTTT
TRBD2	TRBV10-3	TRBJ2-5	many	CAISESRRGAGGETQYF	TGTGCCATCAGTGAGTCCCGTAGAGGAGCGGGAGGAGAGACCCAGTACTTC
-	TRBV7-9	TRBJ1-4	many	CASSFTLAAPLNEKLFF	TGTGCCAGCAGCTTTACGCTCGCGGCTCCGCTGAATGAAAAACTGTTTTTT
TRBD2	TRBV6-5	TRBJ2-2	few	CASSYLFSGRAGTGELFF	TGTGCCAGCAGTTACCTCTTTAGCGGGAGGGCCGGCACCGGGGAGCTGTTTTTT
TRBD1	TRBV5-1	TRBJ2-3	many	CASSRRTGDTDTQYF	TGCGCCAGCAGCCGCCGGACAGGGGACACAGATACGCAGTATTTT
-	TRBV7-8	TRBJ2-7	many	CASSLGQGDEQYF	TGTGCCAGCAGCTTAGGCCAGGGCGACGAGCAGTACTTC
-	TRBV21-1	TRBJ2-1	many	CASSNSLAGDEQFF	TGTGCCAGCAGCAACAGTCTAGCTGGGGATGAGCAGTTCTTC
TRBD2	TRBV3-1	TRBJ2-5	many	CASSQGLAGGPPWGQYF	TGTGCCAGCAGCCAAGGACTAGCGGGAGGTCCCCCCTGGGGACAGTACTTC
TRBD1	TRBV18	TRBJ1-1	few	CASSTGAEAFF	TGTGCCAGCTCCACAGGGGCTGAAGCTTTCTTT
-	TRBV5-4	TRBJ2-5	many	CASSLTGPGETQYF	TGTGCCAGCAGCCTGACGGGGCCAGGAGAGACCCAGTACTTC
TRBD1	TRBV7-6	TRBJ2-5	many	CASSRRTGGLETQYF	TGTGCCAGCAGCCGCCGGACAGGGGGCCTAGAGACCCAGTACTTC
TRBD1	TRBV29-1	TRBJ1-1	many	CSALTGKTEAFF	TGCAGCGCGCTGACAGGGAAAACTGAAGCTTTCTTT
-	TRBV4-1	TRBJ1-3	-	CASSRAQGGNTIYF	TGCGCCAGCAGCCGCGCCCAAGGTGGAAACACCATATATTTT
-	TRBV6-5	TRBJ2-1	many	CASSYLGEHNEQFF	TGTGCCAGCAGTTACCTAGGGGAGCACAATGAGCAGTTCTTC
-	TRBV7-7	TRBJ2-1	many	CASSSSFRQPNEQFF	TGTGCCAGCAGCTCGAGTTTTAGACAGCCCAATGAGCAGTTCTTC
-	TRBV7-3	TRBJ2-2	few	CASSPGRSGELFF	TGTGCCAGCAGTCCAGGGCGATCCGGGGAGCTGTTTTTT
-	TRBV12-3/TRBV12-4	TRBJ2-6	many	CASSLWTVNVLTF	TGTGCCAGCAGTTTATGGACAGTCAACGTCCTGACTTTC
-	TRBV6-5	TRBJ2-7	many	CASSYDQGPTYEQYF	TGTGCCAGCAGTTACGACCAGGGGCCTACCTACGAGCAGTACTTC
-	TRBV12-3/TRBV12-4	TRBJ1-4	many	CASSPSGEKLFF	TGTGCCAGCAGCCCCAGCGGTGAAAAACTGTTTTTT
-	TRBV4-3	TRBJ2-3	many	CASSQDHHGTDADTQYF	TGCGCCAGCAGCCAAGATCATCATGGGACGGACGCAGATACGCAGTATTTT
-	TRBV27	TRBJ1-2	few	CASRASYGYTF	TGTGCCAGCAGGGCAAGCTATGGCTACACCTTC
-	TRBV24-1	TRBJ1-4	many	CATSDRRNEKLFF	TGTGCCACCAGTGATAGGCGAAATGAAAAACTGTTTTTT
-	TRBV9	TRBJ2-7	many	CASSWGGGEQYF	TGTGCCAGCAGCTGGGGTGGGGGGGAGCAGTACTTC
-	TRBV29-1	TRBJ1-1	many	CSVGDGTEAFF	TGCAGCGTTGGAGATGGCACTGAAGCTTTCTTT
TRBD1	TRBV19	TRBJ2-1	-	CASRRQGLGEQFF	TGTGCCAGTAGGAGACAGGGCTTAGGGGAGCAGTTCTTC
TRBD1	TRBV27	TRBJ1-5	many	CASSLTGQGNQPQHF	TGTGCCAGCAGTTTAACGGGACAGGGCAATCAGCCCCAGCATTTT
TRBD1	TRBV7-9	TRBJ1-1	many	CASSWTGDPEAFF	TGTGCCAGCAGCTGGACAGGGGACCCTGAAGCTTTCTTT
-	TRBV20-1	TRBJ2-7	many	CSASGGRWGSYEQYF	TGCAGTGCTAGTGGCGGGCGTTGGGGCTCCTACGAGCAGTACTTC